Listed below are T cell receptor beta chains from one sample, sequenced in a study of human T cells and chemical hapten exposure. MiXCR, run by TCRdb on the RACE reads, gives a single entry per CDR3 protein. Here the sample spans 150,000 to 200,000 distinct CDR3 sequences, more than 12% being singletons. Sequencing used whole blood, obtained in connection with sensitization to the hapten diphenylcyclopropenone (DPC). These receptors originate from a woman between 25 and 40 years old with alopecia areata. Some clones in this sample may be carry-over from other donors' samples. CDR3s include the opening cysteine and the closing phenylalanine or tryptophan. Fields, in order: D gene, V gene, clone size, J gene, CDR3 protein, CDR3 DNA. D genes are given only for firm matches. Rows may omit the clone size; those that give it use once, few, many or a size class.

.	TRBV7-3	.	TRBJ1-1	CASSQDPGTEAFF	TGTGCCAGCAGCCAGGACCCGGGGACTGAAGCTTTCTTT
.	TRBV7-2	many	TRBJ2-3	CASSFPPDTQYF	TGTGCCAGCAGCTTCCCCCCAGATACGCAGTATTTT
TRBD1	TRBV11-1	.	TRBJ1-1	CASSTTGGTEAFF	TGTGCCAGCAGCACAACAGGGGGCACTGAAGCTTTCTTT
.	TRBV6-5	.	TRBJ2-1	CASSDGSPIHSYNEQFF	TGTGCCAGCAGTGATGGGTCCCCTATCCACTCCTACAATGAGCAGTTCTTC
.	TRBV21-1	few	TRBJ1-3	CAIPTHSGNTIYF	TGTGCCATCCCGACCCACTCTGGAAACACCATATATTTT
.	TRBV29-1	.	TRBJ2-3	CSAQGRRDTQYF	TGCAGCGCCCAGGGAAGAAGAGATACGCAGTATTTT
.	TRBV28	.	TRBJ2-1	CASSSTGRNYNEQFF	TGTGCCAGCAGTTCAACGGGACGGAACTACAATGAGCAGTTCTTC
.	TRBV10-3	few	TRBJ1-1	CAISRQANTEAFF	TGTGCCATCAGCCGACAGGCGAACACTGAAGCTTTCTTT
.	TRBV4-1	many	TRBJ1-4	CASSQDRPLNEKLFF	TGCGCCAGCAGCCAAGATCGGCCGTTAAATGAAAAACTGTTTTTT
TRBD1	TRBV2	few	TRBJ1-4	CASASQGVGTNEKLFF	TGTGCCAGCGCTTCACAGGGGGTTGGGACTAATGAAAAACTGTTTTTT
.	TRBV18	many	TRBJ2-5	CASSLRTAQETQYF	TGTGCCAGCTCACTTAGGACAGCTCAAGAGACCCAGTACTTC
.	TRBV10-3	few	TRBJ2-5	CAISFAAQETQYF	TGTGCCATCAGTTTTGCAGCCCAAGAGACCCAGTACTTC
TRBD2	TRBV12-3/TRBV12-4	.	TRBJ2-1	CASSLTSGGADEQFF	TGTGCCAGCAGCTTGACTAGCGGGGGGGCGGATGAGCAGTTCTTC
.	TRBV4-2	few	TRBJ2-2	CASSQDILLRELFF	TGTGCCAGCAGCCAAGATATACTACTCAGGGAGCTGTTTTTT
TRBD1	TRBV6-2/TRBV6-3	.	TRBJ2-2	CASTWTGTGELFF	TGTGCCAGCACCTGGACAGGAACCGGGGAGCTGTTTTTT
TRBD1	TRBV30	few	TRBJ1-1	CAWGTGQGTEAFF	TGTGCCTGGGGGACAGGGCAGGGCACTGAAGCTTTCTTT
TRBD2	TRBV28	many	TRBJ2-7	CASSPPGLAGVEQYF	TGTGCCAGCAGTCCCCCGGGACTAGCGGGAGTTGAGCAGTACTTC
.	TRBV5-1	few	TRBJ2-1	CASSAGTGNNEQFF	TGCGCCAGCAGCGCCGGGACTGGAAACAATGAGCAGTTCTTC
TRBD2	TRBV7-9	few	TRBJ2-3	CASSSVAGDTQYF	TGTGCCAGCAGCTCCGTAGCGGGAGATACGCAGTATTTT
.	TRBV29-1	medium-sized	TRBJ1-5	CSVGGQANQPQHF	TGCAGCGTTGGTGGGCAGGCAAATCAGCCCCAGCATTTT
.	TRBV29-1	.	TRBJ2-7	CSAARQASSYEQYF	TGCAGCGCTGCTCGTCAGGCGAGCTCCTACGAGCAGTACTTC
.	TRBV28	few	TRBJ2-2	CASSQQGNTGELFF	TGTGCCAGCAGTCAACAGGGGAACACCGGGGAGCTGTTTTTT
TRBD1	TRBV12-3/TRBV12-4	.	TRBJ2-3	CASSFGDRRTDTQYF	TGTGCCAGCAGTTTTGGGGACAGGCGCACAGATACGCAGTATTTT
.	TRBV30	few	TRBJ2-7	CAWKLWGAPGREQYF	TGTGCCTGGAAATTATGGGGGGCTCCCGGCCGCGAGCAGTACTTC
TRBD1	TRBV29-1	many	TRBJ2-3	CSPSTGTETGTDTQYF	TGCAGCCCTTCTACCGGGACAGAGACTGGCACAGATACGCAGTATTTT
TRBD1	TRBV20-1	few	TRBJ1-1	CSARGGGNTEAFF	TGCAGTGCTAGAGGAGGGGGCAACACTGAAGCTTTCTTT
TRBD2	TRBV28	few	TRBJ2-3	CASSVPGLAGDTQYF	TGTGCCAGCAGTGTACCGGGACTAGCAGGAGATACGCAGTATTTT
TRBD1	TRBV6-1	.	TRBJ2-3	CASSFHRDRGTDTQYF	TGTGCCAGCAGTTTTCACCGGGACAGGGGAACAGATACGCAGTATTTT
.	TRBV7-2	.	TRBJ1-2	CASSFYRDENGYTF	TGTGCCAGCAGCTTTTACAGGGATGAAAATGGCTACACCTTC
.	TRBV7-9	few	TRBJ2-5	CASTMGFQETQYF	TGTGCCAGCACCATGGGGTTTCAAGAGACCCAGTACTTC
.	TRBV20-1	.	TRBJ2-7	CSARHETYEQYF	TGCAGTGCTAGACACGAGACCTACGAGCAGTACTTC
.	TRBV28	.	TRBJ1-6	CASRPRGYNSPLHF	TGTGCCAGCAGGCCCCGGGGGTATAATTCACCCCTCCACTTT
TRBD2	TRBV20-1	many	TRBJ2-3	CSARPGLAGVLSTQYF	TGCAGTGCTAGACCGGGACTAGCGGGGGTATTGAGTACGCAGTATTTT
.	TRBV30	.	TRBJ1-1	CACSATGNTEAFF	TGTGCCTGTAGCGCAACTGGGAACACTGAAGCTTTCTTT
.	TRBV20-1	.	TRBJ2-7	CSARLYEQYF	TGCAGTGCTCGACTCTACGAGCAGTACTTC
TRBD1	TRBV5-1	.	TRBJ2-3	CASSTGQVTDTQYF	TGCGCCAGCAGCACAGGACAGGTGACAGATACGCAGTATTTT
.	TRBV4-2	few	TRBJ2-3	CASSQAPWDTQYF	TGTGCCAGCAGCCAGGCTCCCTGGGATACGCAGTATTTT
.	TRBV7-2	.	TRBJ2-6	CASSLAVEGSGANVLTF	TGTGCCAGCAGCTTAGCTGTAGAGGGGTCTGGGGCCAACGTCCTGACTTTC
.	TRBV3-2	.	TRBJ2-4	CASSQDHAGYRGYAKNIQYF	TGTGCCAGCAGCCAAGATCATGCTGGGTACAGGGGGTATGCCAAAAACATTCAGTACTTC
TRBD2	TRBV7-9	few	TRBJ2-3	CASSLVPGLAFTDTQYF	TGTGCCAGCAGCTTAGTCCCGGGACTAGCGTTCACAGATACGCAGTATTTT
TRBD2	TRBV20-1	.	TRBJ2-3	CSARFPTGRGGTDTQYF	TGCAGTGCTAGATTCCCCACCGGGAGGGGGGGCACAGATACGCAGTATTTT
.	TRBV7-2	few	TRBJ2-1	CASSPPGLEQFF	TGTGCCAGCAGCCCGCCGGGCCTGGAGCAGTTCTTC
.	TRBV12-3/TRBV12-4	.	TRBJ2-6	CASSPLRASSGANVLTF	TGTGCCAGCAGTCCCTTACGAGCGTCGTCTGGGGCCAACGTCCTGACTTTC
TRBD2	TRBV20-1	few	TRBJ2-1	CSAGVGLAGVREQFF	TGCAGTGCGGGGGTCGGACTAGCGGGAGTCCGGGAGCAGTTCTTC
.	TRBV6-2/TRBV6-3	.	TRBJ2-4	CASSYGGGKNIQYF	TGTGCCAGCAGTTACGGAGGTGGCAAAAACATTCAGTACTTC
TRBD2	TRBV30	few	TRBJ2-1	CAWKGWGTSGSYEQFF	TGTGCCTGGAAGGGTTGGGGGACTAGCGGGAGTTATGAGCAGTTCTTC
TRBD1	TRBV27	few	TRBJ1-5	CASSLGDRYSNQPQHF	TGTGCCAGCAGTTTAGGGGACAGGTATAGCAATCAGCCCCAGCATTTT
.	TRBV20-1	many	TRBJ1-5	CSASAQYSNQPQHF	TGCAGTGCTAGTGCACAGTATAGCAATCAGCCCCAGCATTTT
.	TRBV27	few	TRBJ2-1	CASSFSFGLRDEQFF	TGTGCCAGCAGTTTTAGTTTCGGCCTCAGGGATGAGCAGTTCTTC
.	TRBV28	.	TRBJ2-5	CASQRGTAQETQYF	TGTGCCAGCCAGCGCGGGACGGCTCAAGAGACCCAGTACTTC
.	TRBV15	.	TRBJ1-5	CATSRDPGGTTDQPQHF	TGTGCCACCAGCAGAGATCCCGGCGGGACAACCGATCAGCCCCAGCATTTT
.	TRBV9	.	TRBJ2-1	CASSPTLDNEQFF	TGTGCCAGCAGTCCAACCCTAGACAATGAGCAGTTCTTC